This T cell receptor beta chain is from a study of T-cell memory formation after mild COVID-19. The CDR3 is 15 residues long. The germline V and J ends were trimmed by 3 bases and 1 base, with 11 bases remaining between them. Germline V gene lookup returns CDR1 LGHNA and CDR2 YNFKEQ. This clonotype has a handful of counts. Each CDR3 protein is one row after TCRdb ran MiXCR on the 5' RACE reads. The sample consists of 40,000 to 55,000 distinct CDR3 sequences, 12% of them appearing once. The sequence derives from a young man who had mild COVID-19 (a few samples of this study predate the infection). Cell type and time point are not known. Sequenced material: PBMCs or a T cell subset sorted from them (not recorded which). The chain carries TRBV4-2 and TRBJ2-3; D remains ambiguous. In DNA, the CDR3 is TGTGCCAGCAGCCAGCCGCAGTCTGGCACAGATACGCAGTATTTT. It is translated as CASSQPQSGTDTQYF.